This TCR beta chain appears in the sequencing data of a study of Ad26.COV2.S vaccination and SARS-CoV-2 variants. Study summary: The vaccine Ad26.COV2.S was put into the muscle once, or twice with 56 days between.

Study results and limitations: Placebo recipients showed lower spike-specific TCR breadth than vaccinees. The study found similar non-spike TCR breadth in vaccine and placebo recipients.

Treatment given: 15 to 20 received Ad26.COV2.S at low or high dose, single or two shots; 5 received placebo; per-sample allocation not given. Sampling occurred on day 63 after the first vaccine or placebo injection. A Boston adult aged 18-55 years was the donor. Profiled with immunoSEQ multiplex PCR; TCRdb holds only in-frame clones, not every one. The sample holds around 450,000 clones; roughly 87% are singletons and the top ten take 1.5% to 2%. The V gene's germline CDR1 is MNHEY and CDR2 SVGAGI. The CDR3 is 16 amino acids. The V and J ends lost 0 bases and 6 bases, in that order; junction bases with no gene match: 6. Worth noting for this clone: Its antigen is unidentified.

The rearrangement uses TRBV6-5 and TRBJ2-2; 8 bases are shared with TRBD2. Sequenced material: peripheral blood, taken in a trial of Ad26.COV2.S vaccine versus placebo. The sequence was collected from a person aged 18-65 years who received the Ad26.COV2.S COVID-19 vaccine or a placebo. CDR3 sequence reads: CASSYSIGTRSGELFF. In DNA form, the CDR3 reads TGTGCCAGCAGTTACTCGATCGGGACTAGGTCCGGGGAGCTGTTTTTT.